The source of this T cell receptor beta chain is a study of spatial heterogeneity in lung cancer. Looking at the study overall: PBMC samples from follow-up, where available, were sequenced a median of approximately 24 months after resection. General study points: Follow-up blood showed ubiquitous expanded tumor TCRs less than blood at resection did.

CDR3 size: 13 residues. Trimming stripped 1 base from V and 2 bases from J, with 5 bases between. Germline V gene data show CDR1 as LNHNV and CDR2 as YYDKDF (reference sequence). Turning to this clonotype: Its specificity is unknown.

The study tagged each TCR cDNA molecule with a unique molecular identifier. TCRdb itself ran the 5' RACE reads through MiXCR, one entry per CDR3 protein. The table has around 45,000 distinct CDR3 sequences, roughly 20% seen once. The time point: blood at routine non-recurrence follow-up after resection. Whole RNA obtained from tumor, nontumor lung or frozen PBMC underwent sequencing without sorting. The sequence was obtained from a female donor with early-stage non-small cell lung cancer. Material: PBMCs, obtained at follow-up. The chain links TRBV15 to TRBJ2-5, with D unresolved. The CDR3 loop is CATSRGLQETQYF. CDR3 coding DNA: TGTGCCACCAGCAGAGGACTTCAAGAGACCCAGTACTTC.